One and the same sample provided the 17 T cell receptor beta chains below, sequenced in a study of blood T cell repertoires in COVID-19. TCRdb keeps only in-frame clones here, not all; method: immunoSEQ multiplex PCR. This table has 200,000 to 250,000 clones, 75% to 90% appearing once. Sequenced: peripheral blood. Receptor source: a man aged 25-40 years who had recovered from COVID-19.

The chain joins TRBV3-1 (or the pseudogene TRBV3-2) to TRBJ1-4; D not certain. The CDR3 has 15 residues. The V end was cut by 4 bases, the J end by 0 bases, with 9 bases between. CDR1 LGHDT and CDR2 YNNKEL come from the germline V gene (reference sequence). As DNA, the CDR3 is TGTGCCAGCAGCCCCCCGGGGTCAACTAATGAAAAACTGTTTTTT. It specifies CASSPPGSTNEKLFF.

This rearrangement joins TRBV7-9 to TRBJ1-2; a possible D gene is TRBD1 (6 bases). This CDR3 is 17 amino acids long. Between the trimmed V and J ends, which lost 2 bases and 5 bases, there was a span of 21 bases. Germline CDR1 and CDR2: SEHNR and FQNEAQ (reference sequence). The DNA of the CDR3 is TGTGCCAGCAGCTTACCCGTCCAGGGGTCCGGGCTTTATGGCTACACCTTC. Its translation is CASSLPVQGSGLYGYTF. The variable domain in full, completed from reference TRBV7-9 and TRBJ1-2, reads DTGVSQNPRHKITKRGQNVTFRCDPISEHNRLYWYRQTLGQGPEFLTYFQNEAQLEKSRLLSDRFSAERPKGSFSTLEIQRTEQGDSAMYLCASSLPVQGSGLYGYTFGSGTRLTVV.

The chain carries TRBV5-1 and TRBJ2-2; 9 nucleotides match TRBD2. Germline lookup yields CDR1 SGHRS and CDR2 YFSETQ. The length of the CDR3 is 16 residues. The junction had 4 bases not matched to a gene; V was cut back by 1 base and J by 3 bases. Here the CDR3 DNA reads TGCGCCAGCAGCTTGCGCGGGGGGGCCCACACCGGGGAGCTGTTTTTT. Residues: CASSLRGGAHTGELFF.

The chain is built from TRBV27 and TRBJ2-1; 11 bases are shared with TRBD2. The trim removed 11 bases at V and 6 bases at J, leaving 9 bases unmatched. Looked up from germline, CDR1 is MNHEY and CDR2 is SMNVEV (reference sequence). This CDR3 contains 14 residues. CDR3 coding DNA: TGTGCCTCTGGTAGCGGGGGGGCACTCAATGAGCAGTTCTTC. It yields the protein CASGSGGALNEQFF.

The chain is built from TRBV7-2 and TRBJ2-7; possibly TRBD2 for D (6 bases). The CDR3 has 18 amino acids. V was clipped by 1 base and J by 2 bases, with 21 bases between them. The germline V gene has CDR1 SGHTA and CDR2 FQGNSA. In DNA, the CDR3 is TGTGCCAGCAGCTTAGTGATGGCGGGGCGCACAACGCCCTACGAGCAGTACTTC. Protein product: CASSLVMAGRTTPYEQYF. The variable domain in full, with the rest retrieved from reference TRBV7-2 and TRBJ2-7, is GAGVSQSPSNKVTEKGKDVELRCDPISGHTALYWYRQSLGQGLEFLIYFQGNSAPDKSGLPSDRFSAERTGGSVSTLTIQRTQQEDSAVYLCASSLVMAGRTTPYEQYFGPGTRLTVT.

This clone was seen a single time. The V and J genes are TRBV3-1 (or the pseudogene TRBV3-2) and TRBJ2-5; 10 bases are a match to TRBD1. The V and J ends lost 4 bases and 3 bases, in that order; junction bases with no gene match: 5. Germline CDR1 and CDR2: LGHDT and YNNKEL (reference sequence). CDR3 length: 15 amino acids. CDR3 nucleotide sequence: TGTGCCAGCAGCCCTTGGGACAGGGGAAAAGAGACCCAGTACTTC. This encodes CASSPWDRGKETQYF.

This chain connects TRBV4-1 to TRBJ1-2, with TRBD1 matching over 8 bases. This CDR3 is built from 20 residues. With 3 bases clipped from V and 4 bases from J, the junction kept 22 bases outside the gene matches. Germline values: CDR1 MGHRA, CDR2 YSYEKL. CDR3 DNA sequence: TGCGCCAGCAGCCATCCTATCACGACAGGGGCCCTTCCGTGGGGCTATGGCTACACCTTC. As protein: CASSHPITTGALPWGYGYTF.

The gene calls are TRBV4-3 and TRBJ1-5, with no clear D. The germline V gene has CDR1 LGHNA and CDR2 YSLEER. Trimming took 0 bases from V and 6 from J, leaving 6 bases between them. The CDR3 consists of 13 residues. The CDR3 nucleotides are TGCGCCAGCAGCCAAGATATCCGTCAGCCCCAGCATTTT. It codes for CASSQDIRQPQHF.

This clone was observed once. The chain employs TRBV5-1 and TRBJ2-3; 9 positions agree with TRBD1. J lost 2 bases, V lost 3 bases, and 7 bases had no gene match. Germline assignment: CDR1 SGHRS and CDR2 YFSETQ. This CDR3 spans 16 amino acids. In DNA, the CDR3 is TGCGCCAGCAGCTCGGGCGACAGGGGGTCCACAGATACGCAGTATTTT. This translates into CASSSGDRGSTDTQYF. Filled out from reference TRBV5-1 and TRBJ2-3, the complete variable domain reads KAGVTQTPRYLIKTRGQQVTLSCSPISGHRSVSWYQQTPGQGLQFLFEYFSETQRNKGNFPGRFSGRQFSNSRSEMNVSTLELGDSALYLCASSSGDRGSTDTQYFGPGTRLTVL.

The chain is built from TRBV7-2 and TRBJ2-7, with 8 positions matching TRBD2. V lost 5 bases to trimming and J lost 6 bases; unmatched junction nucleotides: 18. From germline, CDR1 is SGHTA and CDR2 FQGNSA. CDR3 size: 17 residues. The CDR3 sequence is CASSLRPISGDLREQYF. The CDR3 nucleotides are TGTGCCAGCAGCCTCAGGCCCATTAGCGGGGACCTCCGCGAGCAGTACTTC.

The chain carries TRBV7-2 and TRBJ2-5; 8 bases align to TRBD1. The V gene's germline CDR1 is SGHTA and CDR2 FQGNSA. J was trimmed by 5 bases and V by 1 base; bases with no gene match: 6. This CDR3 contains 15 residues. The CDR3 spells CASSLGTGRWETQYF. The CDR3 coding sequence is TGTGCCAGCAGCTTAGGGACAGGGAGGTGGGAGACCCAGTACTTC.

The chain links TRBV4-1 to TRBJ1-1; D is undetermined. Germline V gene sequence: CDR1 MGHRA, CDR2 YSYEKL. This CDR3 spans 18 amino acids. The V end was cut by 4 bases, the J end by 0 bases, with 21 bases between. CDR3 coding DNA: TGCGCCAGCAGCCCGACTGCTCCCCGGGTGGCCCTGAACACTGAAGCTTTCTTT. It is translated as CASSPTAPRVALNTEAFF.

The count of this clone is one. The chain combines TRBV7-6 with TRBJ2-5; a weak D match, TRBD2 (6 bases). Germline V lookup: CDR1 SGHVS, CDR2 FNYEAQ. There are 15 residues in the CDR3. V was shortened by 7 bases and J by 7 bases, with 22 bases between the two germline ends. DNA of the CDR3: TGTGCCAGCACCACCGAGGCGGGGCGGGGACTGACCCAGTACTTC. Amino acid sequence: CASTTEAGRGLTQYF.

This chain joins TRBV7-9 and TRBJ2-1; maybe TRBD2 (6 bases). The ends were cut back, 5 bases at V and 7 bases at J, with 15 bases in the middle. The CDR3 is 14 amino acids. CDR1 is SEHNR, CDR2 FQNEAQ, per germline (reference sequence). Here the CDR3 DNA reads TGTGCCAGCAGCCCCCCGGAGGGTATAAATGAGCAGTTCTTC. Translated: CASSPPEGINEQFF.

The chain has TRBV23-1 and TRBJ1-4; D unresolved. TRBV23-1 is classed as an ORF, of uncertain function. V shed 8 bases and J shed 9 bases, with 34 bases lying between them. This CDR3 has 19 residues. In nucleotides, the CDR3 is TGCGCCAGCCCACCCCGGGCTACGCTTACCCAATGGGAGCCGAAAAAACTGTTTTTT. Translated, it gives CASPPRATLTQWEPKKLFF.

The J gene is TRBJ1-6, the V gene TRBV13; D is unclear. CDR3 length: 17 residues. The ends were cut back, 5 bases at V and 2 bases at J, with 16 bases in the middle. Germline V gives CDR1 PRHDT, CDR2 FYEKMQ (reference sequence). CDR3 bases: TGTGCCAGCAGCCGGCAGCGCTTCGGAGCCTATAATTCACCCCTCCACTTT. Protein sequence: CASSRQRFGAYNSPLHF.

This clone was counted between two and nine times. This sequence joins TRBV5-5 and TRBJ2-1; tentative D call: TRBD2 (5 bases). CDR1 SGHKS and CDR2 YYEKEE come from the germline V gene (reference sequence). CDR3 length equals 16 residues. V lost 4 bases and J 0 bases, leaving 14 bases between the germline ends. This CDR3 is CASSLSGIGSYNEQFF. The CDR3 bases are TGTGCCAGCAGCCTCTCGGGGATTGGCTCCTACAATGAGCAGTTCTTC. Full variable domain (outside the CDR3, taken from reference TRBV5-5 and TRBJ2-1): DAGVTQSPTHLIKTRGQQVTLRCSPISGHKSVSWYQQVLGQGPQFIFQYYEKEERGRGNFPDRFSARQFPNYSSELNVNALLLGDSALYLCASSLSGIGSYNEQFFGPGTRLTVL.